A selection of T cell receptor beta chains follows, all from one sample in a study of spatial heterogeneity in lung cancer. From the 5' RACE reads, TCRdb called clonotypes with MiXCR, one entry per CDR3 protein. The table shows some 5,100 distinct CDR3 sequences, with roughly 8.1% occurring only once. Here the sequenced sample was lung tumor tissue, taken at surgery. The receptors shown here come from a male donor with early-stage non-small cell lung cancer. Each CDR3 is given with its conserved first and last residue. D genes are given only for firm matches. For some rows the clone size is stated as once, few or many, or as a class when expanded; others skip it.

TRBJ2-1	many	NA	TRBV29-1	CSSALGDEQFF	TGCAGCTCAGCTTTAGGGGATGAGCAGTTCTTC
TRBJ2-7	few	TRBD1	TRBV29-1	CSVVSGGVKYEQYF	TGCAGCGTTGTTTCAGGGGGAGTAAAGTACGAGCAGTACTTC
TRBJ2-3	many	NA	TRBV5-6	CASSAGDPEVATQYF	TGTGCCAGCAGCGCAGGGGACCCGGAAGTTGCTACGCAGTATTTT
TRBJ1-1	few	NA	TRBV6-2/TRBV6-3	CASREETEAFF	TGTGCATCGCGGGAGGAGACTGAAGCTTTCTTT
TRBJ1-4	many	NA	TRBV5-6	CASSLGRDEKLFF	TGTGCCAGCAGCTTGGGCAGGGACGAAAAACTGTTTTTT
TRBJ2-7	few	NA	TRBV20-1	CSGSGPGGGDEQYF	TGCAGCGGATCCGGTCCCGGAGGTGGAGACGAGCAGTACTTC
TRBJ2-2	NA	NA	TRBV27	CASASATNTGELFF	TGTGCCAGCGCCTCCGCTACGAACACCGGGGAGCTGTTTTTT
TRBJ1-2	many	NA	TRBV6-5	CASGISPYGYTF	TGTGCCAGCGGGATCTCTCCCTATGGCTACACCTTC
TRBJ1-2	hyperexpanded	NA	TRBV28	CASSFPANYGYTF	TGTGCCAGCAGTTTTCCGGCAAACTATGGCTACACCTTC
TRBJ1-5	many	NA	TRBV10-3	CAIGDEGSQPQHF	TGTGCCATCGGGGACGAGGGATCCCAGCCCCAGCATTTT
TRBJ2-1	many	TRBD2	TRBV7-2	CASSFTSGSRYEQFF	TGTGCCAGCAGCTTTACTAGCGGGAGTCGGTATGAGCAGTTCTTC
TRBJ2-4	many	TRBD1	TRBV2	CASRTQGRNIQYF	TGTGCCAGCAGAACACAGGGGAGAAACATTCAGTACTTC
TRBJ1-5	many	NA	TRBV6-2/TRBV6-3	CASIPAGRLNQPQHF	TGTGCCAGCATCCCGGCCGGCCGCCTTAATCAGCCCCAGCATTTT
TRBJ1-1	NA	NA	TRBV7-2	CASSLDMNTEAFF	TGTGCCAGCAGCTTAGACATGAACACTGAAGCTTTCTTT
TRBJ2-7	NA	NA	TRBV5-5	CASSLGQGQQYF	TGTGCCAGCAGCTTGGGGCAGGGCCAGCAGTACTTC
TRBJ2-7	many	NA	TRBV20-1	CSAHTRLKGEEQYF	TGCAGTGCTCATACTAGATTAAAGGGGGAGGAGCAGTACTTC
TRBJ2-4	few	NA	TRBV4-2	CASSQDRVDRQYF	TGTGCCAGCAGCCAAGACAGGGTGGACCGCCAGTACTTC
TRBJ1-2	many	NA	TRBV4-3	CASSQVSGYGYTF	TGCGCCAGCAGCCAAGTGTCAGGGTATGGCTACACCTTC
TRBJ1-1	many	NA	TRBV5-6	CASSLARQPGRTEAFF	TGTGCCAGCAGCTTGGCCAGGCAGCCCGGGAGAACTGAAGCTTTCTTT
TRBJ1-5	NA	TRBD1	TRBV6-5	CASRAGTGRNQPQHF	TGTGCCAGCAGGGCCGGGACAGGGCGCAATCAGCCCCAGCATTTT
TRBJ2-7	many	TRBD2	TRBV6-2/TRBV6-3	CASRSTAGSYEQYF	TGTGCCAGCAGGTCCACAGCGGGGTCCTACGAGCAGTACTTC
TRBJ2-3	many	NA	TRBV28	CASSLQQTDTQYF	TGTGCCAGCAGTTTACAACAGACAGATACGCAGTATTTT
TRBJ2-5	many	NA	TRBV14	CASSKHGSGIQETQYF	TGTGCCAGCAGCAAGCACGGTAGCGGCATACAAGAGACCCAGTACTTC
TRBJ2-5	many	NA	TRBV5-6	CASSLVASETQYF	TGTGCCAGCAGCTTGGTGGCGTCAGAGACCCAGTACTTC